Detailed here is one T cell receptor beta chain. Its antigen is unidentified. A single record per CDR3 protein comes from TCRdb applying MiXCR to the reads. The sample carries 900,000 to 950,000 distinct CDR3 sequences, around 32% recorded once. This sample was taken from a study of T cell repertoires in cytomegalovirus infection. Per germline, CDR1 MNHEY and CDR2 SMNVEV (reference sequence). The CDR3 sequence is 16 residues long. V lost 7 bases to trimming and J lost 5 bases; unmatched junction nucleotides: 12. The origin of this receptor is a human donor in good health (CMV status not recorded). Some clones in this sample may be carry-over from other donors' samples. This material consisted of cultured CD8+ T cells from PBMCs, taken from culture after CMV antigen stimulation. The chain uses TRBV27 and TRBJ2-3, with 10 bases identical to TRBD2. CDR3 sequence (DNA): TGTGCCAGCACTCCTGCACTAGCGGGGATAGAAGATACGCAGTATTTT. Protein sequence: CASTPALAGIEDTQYF.